These T cell receptor beta chains were read from a single sample in a study of vaccination effects on CD4 cells after COVID-19. The method was immunoSEQ multiplex PCR; TCRdb's version includes in-frame clones alone and lacks a portion of them. The sample yields tens of thousands of clones, around 74% seen once. No antigen has been identified for these receptors. The source was CD4+ T cells from PBMCs cultured with HCoV-NL63 spike peptides, collected before COVID-19 vaccination. The receptors derive from a human donor who received a COVID-19 vaccine. CDR3s include the opening cysteine and the closing phenylalanine or tryptophan. The D gene is left open where the match is weak. Clone sizes are given selectively: once, few, many, or a class where the clone is expanded.

v_call	clone_size	j_call	cdr3_length	d_call	cdr3_nt	cdr3_aa
TRBV7-3	.	TRBJ2-1	14	.	TGTGCCAGCAGCCCGGGGAGCTCCTACAATGAGCAGTTCTTC	CASSPGSSYNEQFF
TRBV7-2	.	TRBJ1-2	15	.	TGTGCCAGCAGCGCGACAGGATCCCGAGGGGGTGGCTACACCTTC	CASSATGSRGGGYTF
TRBV5-1	.	TRBJ1-4	16	.	TGCGCCAGCAGCCTGGGCTTAGACTCCCCTAATGAAAAACTGTTTTTT	CASSLGLDSPNEKLFF
TRBV24-1	.	TRBJ2-1	17	.	TGTGCCACCAGTGATGCCCAGGGTCCAAGCTCCTACAATGAGCAGTTCTTC	CATSDAQGPSSYNEQFF
TRBV7-3	few	TRBJ2-1	14	TRBD1	TGTGCCAGCAGCCCGCCGGGACAGTACAATGAGCAGTTCTTC	CASSPPGQYNEQFF
TRBV2	.	TRBJ2-1	16	TRBD1	TGTGCCAGCAGGGGACAACAGGGGGCTGGCTACAATGAGCAGTTCTTC	CASRGQQGAGYNEQFF
TRBV19	.	TRBJ1-1	15	TRBD1	TGTGCCAGTAGTATAGGGACAGGGAAGGGCACTGAAGCTTTCTTT	CASSIGTGKGTEAFF
TRBV28	.	TRBJ2-5	15	TRBD1	TGTGCCAGCAGTTTATTACAGGGGGCGCGGGAGACCCAGTACTTC	CASSLLQGARETQYF
TRBV29-1	.	TRBJ2-1	14	.	TGCAGCGTTGAGGGCAGGGTAGGGGTGAATGAGCAGTTCTTC	CSVEGRVGVNEQFF
TRBV4-1	once	TRBJ2-1	16	TRBD2	TGCGCCAGCAGCCAAACGACTAGCGAGCTCTACAATGAGCAGTTCTTC	CASSQTTSELYNEQFF
TRBV7-2	few	TRBJ1-2	13	.	TGTGCCAGCTCCTTCGGAGCTAACTATGGCTACACCTTC	CASSFGANYGYTF
TRBV2	once	TRBJ1-2	12	TRBD1	TGTGCCAGCAGTGGAGGGGGCGGCGGCTACACCTTC	CASSGGGGGYTF
TRBV7-2	.	TRBJ2-1	15	TRBD2	TGTGCCAGCAGCTTAGACTCAACTAGCGGGCCACGGCAGTTCTTC	CASSLDSTSGPRQFF
TRBV10-3	.	TRBJ2-3	17	.	TGTGCCATCAGTGAGTCGGCGGGGGCGGTGGGCACAGATACGCAGTATTTT	CAISESAGAVGTDTQYF
TRBV11-3	.	TRBJ2-3	16	TRBD2	TGTGCCAGCAGCTCTGGACGGCGGGAGGTGGCAGATACGCAGTATTTT	CASSSGRREVADTQYF
TRBV9	.	TRBJ1-3	16	TRBD1	TGTGCCAGCAGCCCTCCGGACAGGGAGTCTGGAAACACCATATATTTT	CASSPPDRESGNTIYF
TRBV29-1	few	TRBJ1-2	12	.	TGCAGCGTTGTCAGAGAACCCTATGGCTACACCTTC	CSVVREPYGYTF
TRBV19	.	TRBJ2-3	18	TRBD2	TGTGCCAGTAGTCCCGGACTAGCGGGGGACTCGTCATTGGATACGCAGTATTTT	CASSPGLAGDSSLDTQYF
TRBV30	.	TRBJ2-1	14	.	TGTGCCTCCGGCACTAGATTACTAGCAGGTGAGCAGTTCTTC	CASGTRLLAGEQFF
TRBV6-2/TRBV6-3	once	TRBJ1-2	14	.	TGTGCCAGCAGTTATAATAGGGGCAGCTATGGCTACACCTTC	CASSYNRGSYGYTF
TRBV5-1	.	TRBJ2-5	15	.	TGCGCCAGCAGCACCCCCGAGGGGGTCCAAGAGACCCAGTACTTC	CASSTPEGVQETQYF
TRBV5-1	.	TRBJ2-2	14	.	TGCGCCAGCAGCCGACAGACGGGGACCGGGGAGCTGTTTTTT	CASSRQTGTGELFF
TRBV30	few	TRBJ1-1	11	.	TGTGCCGGCCTACAGAACACTGAAGCTTTCTTT	CAGLQNTEAFF
TRBV7-9	.	TRBJ1-5	14	TRBD1	TGTGCCAGCAGCTCGGGACAGGGCCATCAGCCCCAGCATTTT	CASSSGQGHQPQHF
TRBV6-5	.	TRBJ1-6	16	TRBD1	TGTGCCAGCAGTTACTTTCCAGGGGGCTCGAATTCACCCCTCCACTTT	CASSYFPGGSNSPLHF
TRBV7-3	.	TRBJ2-1	15	.	TGTGCCAGCAGCTTAACGGGAAATGAGGGGGATGAGCAGTTCTTC	CASSLTGNEGDEQFF
TRBV29-1	.	TRBJ1-1	12	.	TGCAGCGTGGGACTCCTGAACACTGAAGCTTTCTTT	CSVGLLNTEAFF
TRBV18	.	TRBJ1-1	15	TRBD1	TGTGCCAGCTCACCCGGACAGGTAGAGATCACTGAAGCTTTCTTT	CASSPGQVEITEAFF
TRBV5-5	.	TRBJ2-5	13	.	TGTGCCAGCAGCTTTCTCCCAGAAGAGACCCAGTACTTC	CASSFLPEETQYF
TRBV10-1	.	TRBJ2-5	13	.	TGCGCCAGCAGTGTTTCACCCCAAGAGACCCAGTACTTC	CASSVSPQETQYF
TRBV6-5	.	TRBJ1-1	14	.	TGTGCCACGACCGGGGTCAGGACGAACACTGAAGCTTTCTTT	CATTGVRTNTEAFF
TRBV5-1	.	TRBJ2-3	15	TRBD2	TGCGCCAGCAGCTTAGGTAGCGGGGGGGGAGATACGCAGTATTTT	CASSLGSGGGDTQYF
TRBV12-3/TRBV12-4	once	TRBJ2-5	13	.	TGTGCCAGCAGTCCTAGCATCCAAGAGACCCAGTACTTC	CASSPSIQETQYF
TRBV12-3/TRBV12-4	.	TRBJ2-1	12	.	TGTGCCAGCAGTTTCGAGACGGTTGAGCAGTTCTTC	CASSFETVEQFF
TRBV24-1	.	TRBJ2-3	14	TRBD2	TGTGCCACCACCCCGGGGGGGCGCACAGATACGCAGTATTTT	CATTPGGRTDTQYF
TRBV29-1	.	TRBJ2-2	14	.	TGCAGCGCTCTCTGGGGAGTGAACACCGGGGAGCTGTTTTTT	CSALWGVNTGELFF
TRBV19	.	TRBJ2-3	13	TRBD1	TGTGCCAGCGGTGGACAGGGGGCAGATACGCAGTATTTT	CASGGQGADTQYF
TRBV6-5	once	TRBJ2-5	13	TRBD1	TGTGCCAGCACCTGGACAGGGGTAGAGACCCAGTACTTC	CASTWTGVETQYF
TRBV27	few	TRBJ2-3	15	TRBD1	TGTGCCAGCAGTCCCCAGGGGGCCCGGTCAGATACGCAGTATTTT	CASSPQGARSDTQYF
TRBV30	.	TRBJ1-2	14	TRBD1	TGTGCCTGGAGTGTAGGAACAGGGGCGCGGGGCTACACCTTC	CAWSVGTGARGYTF
TRBV24-1	.	TRBJ2-4	17	TRBD1	TGTGCCACCAGTGATCCAAATGACAGGGGAGCCAAAAACATTCAGTACTTC	CATSDPNDRGAKNIQYF
TRBV27	.	TRBJ1-2	16	TRBD1	TGTGCCAGCAGCCGCAGTGACAGGGGGTTGCCGGGTGGCTACACCTTC	CASSRSDRGLPGGYTF
TRBV3-1/TRBV3-2	once	TRBJ2-5	18	TRBD2	TGTGCCAGCAGCCACAAAGGAGGGGCTAGCGGGGGCCGGGAGACCCAGTACTTC	CASSHKGGASGGRETQYF
TRBV7-3	few	TRBJ2-1	16	.	TGTGCCAGCAGCTCAAAAGGTACAGGGTTCGGCAATGAGCAGTTCTTC	CASSSKGTGFGNEQFF
TRBV19	few	TRBJ1-2	13	.	TGTGCCAGTAGAATCGGTCAGGATTATGGCTACACCTTC	CASRIGQDYGYTF
TRBV18	.	TRBJ2-3	14	.	TGTGCCAGCTCACCAGCCGTCAGGGCAGATACGCAGTATTTT	CASSPAVRADTQYF
TRBV6-2/TRBV6-3	.	TRBJ2-3	20	TRBD1	TGTGCCAGCAGTTACTCCCAGGGAGAGGACAGGGGGGATTTCACAGATACGCAGTATTTT	CASSYSQGEDRGDFTDTQYF
TRBV5-8	once	TRBJ1-1	15	.	TGTGCCAGCCCCCAGATACCGGTTGTGAACACTGAAGCTTTCTTT	CASPQIPVVNTEAFF
TRBV7-9	.	TRBJ1-1	10	.	TGTGCCAGCAGCCAAGATGAAGCTTTCTTT	CASSQDEAFF
TRBV20-1	few	TRBJ1-6	11	.	TGCGGCGGACAGTATAATTCACCCCTCCACTTT	CGGQYNSPLHF
TRBV6-5	few	TRBJ1-2	14	TRBD1	TGTGCCAGCAGTTCCGGGACAGGGGACTATGGCTACACCTTC	CASSSGTGDYGYTF
TRBV9	.	TRBJ1-1	14	.	TGTGCCAGCACCTGGGGGCAGACGAACACTGAAGCTTTCTTT	CASTWGQTNTEAFF